The 31 T cell receptor beta chains reported below all come from one sample, sequenced in a study of CD8+ T cells in alopecia areata. Treatment in this sample: oral pan-JAK inhibitor, 5-10 mg twice daily. It was from alopecia areata patients that lesional scalp punch biopsies and peripheral blood were collected. The sequencing template was cDNA reverse transcribed from extracted RNA. TCRdb's copy holds only in-frame clones and misses some; the assay was immunoSEQ multiplex PCR. The data contain about 7,400 clones, roughly 67% of them singletons. Sequenced material: skin, taken at week 4, from a patient treated with tofacitinib. Receptors were obtained from a human donor with alopecia areata.

CDR3 DNA: TGTGCCAGCAAGGTAGAGGCAGGGCTTTATAGCAATCAGCCCCAGCATTTT. Encoded protein: CASKVEAGLYSNQPQHF. The chain combines TRBV14 with TRBJ1-5; a weak D match, TRBD1 (5 bases). V gave up 7 bases and J gave up 0 bases, with 19 bases separating them. This CDR3 is built from 17 residues. Germline loops: CDR1 SGHDN, CDR2 FVKESK.

The table lists this clone with a count of one. The CDR3 nucleotides read TGTGCCAGCACTTCAGCGGCTTCTGGCACAGATACGCAGTATTTT. Translating it yields CASTSAASGTDTQYF. This chain joins TRBV28 and TRBJ2-3, with D maybe TRBD2 (5 bases). CDR3 length equals 15 residues. Germline CDR1 MDHEN, CDR2 SYDVKM. Trimming left V 7 bases short and J 1 base short, with 15 bases between.

The V call is TRBV19, the J call TRBJ2-1, with 8 bases identical to TRBD2. Losses at the gene ends were 4 bases for V and 15 bases for J; bases not matched to a gene: 20. From germline, CDR1 is LNHDA and CDR2 SQIVND (reference sequence). The CDR3 length is 16 residues. CDR3 in amino acids: CASSNIFRTSYEQPFF. CDR3 in DNA: TGTGCCAGTAGTAATATATTTAGGACTAGCTACGAGCAACCGTTCTTC.

The V call is TRBV7-9, the J call TRBJ2-3; 7 positions match TRBD1. Germline trimming cut 5 bases from V and 0 bases from J; bases unmatched to any gene: 8. Germline V gene lookup returns CDR1 SEHNR and CDR2 FQNEAQ (reference sequence). The CDR3 is made up of 16 amino acids. The CDR3 coding sequence is TGTGCCAGCAGCGACGGGACAGCTTCTAGCACAGATACGCAGTATTTT. As protein: CASSDGTASSTDTQYF.

V and J are TRBV5-6 and TRBJ2-3; the D call may be TRBD1 or TRBD2 (5 bases each). This CDR3 has 15 residues. Trimming shortened V by 6 bases and J by 2 bases, and 16 bases separated the two germline ends. Germline lookup yields CDR1 SGHDT and CDR2 YYEEEE. CDR3 nucleotides: TGTGCCAGCACCTTCCCCGGGGCCCTCACAGATACGCAGTATTTT. It is translated as CASTFPGALTDTQYF.

The V and J genes are TRBV5-4 and TRBJ2-7, with 8 bases that match TRBD1. CDR1 is SGHNT and CDR2 is YYREEE in the germline V gene (reference sequence). V lost 1 base and J lost 4; bases outside the gene matches: 4. The CDR3 runs to 14 residues. As DNA, the CDR3 is TGTGCCAGCAGCTTGAGGCAGGGGGCTTACGAGCAGTACTTC. It encodes CASSLRQGAYEQYF.

The genes are TRBV19 and TRBJ2-5, with 9 bases matching TRBD1. Germline V gene sequence: CDR1 LNHDA, CDR2 SQIVND (reference sequence). This CDR3 is 14 amino acids long. Germline trimming cut 5 bases from V and 6 bases from J; bases unmatched to any gene: 7. The CDR3 sequence is CASSATGGAKTQYF. The DNA for the CDR3 is TGTGCCAGTAGTGCAACAGGGGGCGCAAAGACCCAGTACTTC.

This sequence joins TRBV27 and TRBJ2-5; 8 nucleotides line up with TRBD1. Germline CDR1 reads MNHEY; CDR2 reads SMNVEV (reference sequence). The CDR3 sequence is 14 residues long. Germline trimming cut 6 bases from V and 13 bases from J; bases unmatched to any gene: 16. The CDR3 sequence: CASRIRDRSLGVYF. The CDR3 nucleotides read TGTGCCAGCAGAATCCGGGACAGGTCTTTGGGGGTGTACTTC.

The chain is built from TRBV23-1 and TRBJ2-6; 15 bases map to TRBD2. TRBV23-1 is reported as an ORF; its role is uncertain. The trim removed 11 bases at V and 1 base at J, leaving 15 bases unmatched. This CDR3 spans 20 amino acids. CDR3 protein: CAGFLSGTSGRFSGANVLTF. The CDR3 DNA reads TGCGCCGGATTCCTGTCGGGGACTAGCGGGAGGTTTTCTGGGGCCAACGTCCTGACTTTC.

This clone came up a few times. The genes are TRBV7-2 and TRBJ2-3, with D perhaps TRBD1 or TRBD2 (5 bases each). The CDR3 totals 13 residues. CDR1 is SGHTA and CDR2 is FQGNSA in the germline V gene. Trimming shortened V by 5 bases and J by 5 bases, and 11 bases separated the two germline ends. CDR3 residues: CASSLGPQDTQYF. The CDR3 DNA reads as TGTGCCAGCAGCCTGGGACCCCAAGATACGCAGTATTTT.

The chain has TRBV4-1 and TRBJ2-5; possibly TRBD2 for D (6 bases). V shed 4 bases and J shed 4 bases, with 19 bases lying between them. Germline-derived CDR1 and CDR2 are MGHRA and YSYEKL. CDR3 length equals 16 residues. The CDR3 DNA is TGCGCCAGCAGCCTTAGCGGCCCATTTTGGCCAGAGACCCAGTACTTC. It is translated as CASSLSGPFWPETQYF.

CDR3 amino acids: CASRPRGVGRASYEQYF. The CDR3, as DNA: TGTGCCAGCAGACCGAGGGGGGTAGGGAGGGCCTCCTACGAGCAGTACTTC. The V gene is TRBV27, the J gene TRBJ2-7; D may be TRBD2 (7 bases). Trimming cost V 6 bases and J 0 bases, with 21 bases left between them. The CDR3 runs to 17 residues. CDR1 is MNHEY, CDR2 SMNVEV, per germline (reference sequence).

This clone was seen more than once but under ten times. This chain uses TRBV5-1 with TRBJ2-7, with 7 bases aligning to TRBD2. Per the germline V gene, CDR1 is SGHRS and CDR2 is YFSETQ. Trimming removed 4 bases from V and 10 bases from J; junction bases left unmatched: 14. The CDR3 has 14 residues. DNA for the CDR3: TGCGCCAGCAGCGTGCCCGGGACTATCCGCGAACAGTACTTC. It is translated as CASSVPGTIREQYF.

Comments on this clone: The same CDR3 also results from other DNA sequences found in this sample. The chain employs TRBV18 and TRBJ1-5; D is undetermined. Per the germline V gene, CDR1 is KGHSH and CDR2 is LQKENI. This CDR3 is built from 14 residues. Trimming took off 3 bases at V and 3 bases at J, with 9 bases between the two ends. CDR3 nucleotides: TGTGCCAGCTCACCCTGGGCTTTCAATCAGCCCCAGCATTTT. Translation: CASSPWAFNQPQHF.

This chain joins TRBV18 and TRBJ1-1; possible D gene TRBD1, 6 bases. The germline gives CDR1 KGHSH, CDR2 LQKENI. Trimming pared 1 base from V and 4 bases from J, leaving 10 bases between. The CDR3 sequence is 14 residues long. The CDR3 is CASSPLDRSTEAFF. The CDR3 nucleotides are TGTGCCAGCTCACCACTCGACAGGAGCACTGAAGCTTTCTTT.

This clone was found once. The gene calls are TRBV30 and TRBJ2-2, with 7 positions matching TRBD1. The J segment lost 1 base and the V segment lost 4 bases, leaving 6 bases of the junction unmatched. The CDR3 length is 15 residues. The germline gives CDR1 GTSNPN, CDR2 SVGIG (reference sequence). The CDR3 spells CAWKPAGGNTGELFF. Here the CDR3 DNA reads TGTGCCTGGAAACCCGCAGGGGGGAACACCGGGGAGCTGTTTTTT.

This clone turned up a few times. V and J are TRBV28 and TRBJ2-7; D ambiguous. From germline, CDR1 is MDHEN and CDR2 SYDVKM. The CDR3 has 13 residues. Trimming pared 3 bases from V and 3 bases from J, leaving 9 bases between. This CDR3 is CASSFLWDYEQYF. For the CDR3, the DNA is TGTGCCAGCAGTTTCCTCTGGGACTACGAGCAGTACTTC. Full variable domain (missing parts from reference TRBV28 and TRBJ2-7): DVKVTQSSRYLVKRTGEKVFLECVQDMDHENMFWYRQDPGLGLRLIYFSYDVKMKEKGDIPEGYSVSREKKERFSLILESASTNQTSMYLCASSFLWDYEQYFGPGTRLTVT.

V and J are TRBV5-6 and TRBJ2-1; TRBD2 aligns across 13 bases. Germline V CDR1 and CDR2: SGHDT, YYEEEE. V dropped 2 bases and J dropped 8; count of bases not matched to a gene: 4. CDR3 size: 15 residues. DNA of the CDR3: TGTGCCAGCAGCTTAGGACTAGCGGGAGAATATGAGCAGTTCTTC. It yields the protein CASSLGLAGEYEQFF.

CDR3 nucleotides: TGTGCCAGCAGTCAGCCAGGGGGCGGTGGGGCCAACGTCCTGACTTTC. Translation: CASSQPGGGGANVLTF. The genes are TRBV7-2 and TRBJ2-6, with 8 positions matching TRBD1. Trimming cost V 6 bases and J 3 bases; bases outside gene matches: 7. Germline CDR1 reads SGHTA; CDR2 reads FQGNSA. The CDR3 consists of 16 residues. Together with reference TRBV7-2 and TRBJ2-6, the CDR3 gives the full variable domain: GAGVSQSPSNKVTEKGKDVELRCDPISGHTALYWYRQSLGQGLEFLIYFQGNSAPDKSGLPSDRFSAERTGGSVSTLTIQRTQQEDSAVYLCASSQPGGGGANVLTFGAGSRLTVL.

This chain links TRBV7-2 with TRBJ2-2, with a tentative D call TRBD2 (6 bases). There are 16 residues in the CDR3. Trimming took off 4 bases at V and 2 bases at J, with 14 bases between the two ends. Germline V CDR1 and CDR2: SGHTA, FQGNSA. The chain's CDR3 is CASSSGTVLNTGELFF. The CDR3 bases are TGTGCCAGCAGCTCCGGGACTGTACTAAACACCGGGGAGCTGTTTTTT.

This clone was counted between two and nine times. The chain employs TRBV12-5 and TRBJ2-1; 10 bases are shared with TRBD2. V lost 9 bases and J lost 10; bases outside the gene matches: 9. CDR3 length: 13 amino acids. CDR1 is LGHNT and CDR2 is FRNRAP in the germline V gene. The CDR3 here is CASLAGESGEQFF. The DNA for the CDR3 is TGTGCTAGCCTAGCGGGAGAAAGTGGCGAGCAGTTCTTC.

This chain joins TRBV6-8 and TRBJ2-1, with 9 bases aligning to TRBD1. Germline CDR1 is MNHGY and CDR2 is SAAAGT. This CDR3 has 16 residues. V lost 0 bases and J lost 2; bases outside the gene matches: 2. The CDR3 is CASSYSGTGPYNEQFF. The DNA for the CDR3 is TGTGCCAGCAGTTACTCCGGGACAGGGCCCTACAATGAGCAGTTCTTC.

J is TRBJ1-1 and V is TRBV28; no definite D call. Germline V lookup: CDR1 MDHEN, CDR2 SYDVKM. V was clipped by 3 bases and J by 0 bases, with 11 bases between them. The CDR3 spans 15 residues. The CDR3 region has the DNA TGTGCCAGCAGTTTCGGTGGCAGCCTGAACACTGAAGCTTTCTTT. It is translated as CASSFGGSLNTEAFF.

The CDR3 sequence is CSVARQIQETQYF. CDR3 in DNA: TGCAGCGTTGCTCGGCAGATCCAAGAGACCCAGTACTTC. V and J are TRBV29-1 and TRBJ2-5, with D uncertain. The CDR3 spans 13 residues. Germline V gene data show CDR1 as SQVTM and CDR2 as ANQGSEA. Trimming left V 4 bases short and J 1 base short, with 10 bases between.

V is TRBV7-2 and J is TRBJ1-1; tentatively, D is TRBD1 (6 bases). This CDR3 spans 12 amino acids. V dropped 6 bases and J dropped 7 bases, with 12 bases sitting between them. Per the germline V gene, CDR1 is SGHTA and CDR2 is FQGNSA. The CDR3 here is CASRGGVFEAFF. The CDR3 DNA reads as TGTGCCAGCAGAGGGGGGGTCTTTGAAGCTTTCTTT.

V and J are TRBV19 and TRBJ1-1, with TRBD1 matching 8 bases. The V and J ends lost 2 bases and 4 bases, in that order; junction bases with no gene match: 12. CDR1 and CDR2 from the germline V gene are LNHDA and SQIVND (reference sequence). The CDR3 contains 17 residues. CDR3 in DNA: TGTGCCAGTAGTATATCACATAAGACAGGGGCGGCCACTGAAGCTTTCTTT. Protein sequence: CASSISHKTGAATEAFF.

The chain uses TRBV5-1 and TRBJ2-3; D uncertain. Trimming cost V 1 base and J 0 bases, with 6 bases left between them. CDR1 and CDR2 (germline): SGHRS, YFSETQ. This CDR3 has 14 residues. CDR3 nucleotide sequence: TGCGCCAGCAGCTTGAAAGTGAGCACAGATACGCAGTATTTT. It codes for CASSLKVSTDTQYF.

The CDR3 spells CASSSNRLAGDKFF. The CDR3 nucleotides read TGTGCCAGCAGCTCTAACAGACTAGCGGGAGATAAGTTCTTC. The chain employs TRBV7-8 and TRBJ2-1; 12 bases match TRBD2. Germline V gene sequence: CDR1 SGHVS, CDR2 FQNEAQ. The ends lost 4 bases at V and 14 bases at J; junction bases unmatched: 9. The CDR3 loop spans 14 amino acids.

The rearrangement links TRBV13 to TRBJ2-2; D is unclear. CDR3 size: 17 residues. V was trimmed by 1 base and J by 0 bases, leaving 12 bases between them. The germline V gene encodes CDR1 PRHDT and CDR2 FYEKMQ (reference sequence). For the CDR3, the DNA is TGTGCCAGCAGCTTAGATCCAGCGCGAGCGAACACCGGGGAGCTGTTTTTT. Translating it yields CASSLDPARANTGELFF.

This clone has more than one count but fewer than ten. This chain uses TRBV4-3 with TRBJ1-1; D is unresolved. V was clipped by 3 bases and J by 3 bases, with 23 bases between them. The CDR3 runs to 18 residues. CDR1 is LGHNA and CDR2 is YSLEER in the germline V gene. This chain's CDR3 is CASSHRTFGDMMDTEAFF. The CDR3 region has the DNA TGCGCCAGCAGCCATAGAACTTTTGGCGATATGATGGACACTGAAGCTTTCTTT.

Here the CDR3 DNA reads TGTGCCAGTAGTAGCAGGGGCCCCAGCAATCAGCCCCAGCATTTT. It codes for CASSSRGPSNQPQHF. The J gene is TRBJ1-5, the V gene TRBV19, with D perhaps TRBD1 (6 bases). Germline V gene data show CDR1 as LNHDA and CDR2 as SQIVND (reference sequence). V shed 4 bases and J shed 1 base, with 11 bases lying between them. The CDR3 has 15 amino acids.